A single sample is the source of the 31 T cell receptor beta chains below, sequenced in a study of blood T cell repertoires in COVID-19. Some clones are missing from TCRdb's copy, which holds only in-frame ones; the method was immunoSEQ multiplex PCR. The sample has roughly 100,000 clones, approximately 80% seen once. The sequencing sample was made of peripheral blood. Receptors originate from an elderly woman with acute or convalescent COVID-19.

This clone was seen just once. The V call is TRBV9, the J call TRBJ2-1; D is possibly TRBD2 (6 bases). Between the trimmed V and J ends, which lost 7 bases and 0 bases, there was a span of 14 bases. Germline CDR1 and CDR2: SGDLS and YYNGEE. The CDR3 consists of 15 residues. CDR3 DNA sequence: TGTGCCAGCGGAGGGCAGGGAAGCTCCTACAATGAGCAGTTCTTC. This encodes CASGGQGSSYNEQFF.

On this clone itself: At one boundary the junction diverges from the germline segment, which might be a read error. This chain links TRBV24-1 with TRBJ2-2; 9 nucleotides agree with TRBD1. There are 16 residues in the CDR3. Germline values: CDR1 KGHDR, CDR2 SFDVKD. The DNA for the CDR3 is TGTGCCACCAGTGATTTGAACAGGGGGCGTCACCGGGGAGCTGTTTTT. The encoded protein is CATSDLNRGRHRGAVF.

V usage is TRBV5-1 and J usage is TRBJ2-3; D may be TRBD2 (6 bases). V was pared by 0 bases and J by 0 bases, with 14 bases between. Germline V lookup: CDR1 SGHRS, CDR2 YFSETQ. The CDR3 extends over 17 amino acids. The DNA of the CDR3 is TGCGCCAGCAGCTTGGTCGGGGGAGCTACTAGCACAGATACGCAGTATTTT. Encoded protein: CASSLVGGATSTDTQYF.

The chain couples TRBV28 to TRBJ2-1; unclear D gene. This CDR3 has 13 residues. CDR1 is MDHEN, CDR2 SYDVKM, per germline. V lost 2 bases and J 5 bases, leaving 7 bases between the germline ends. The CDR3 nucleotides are TGTGCCAGCAGTTTACGAGGAAACAATGAGCAGTTCTTC. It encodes CASSLRGNNEQFF.

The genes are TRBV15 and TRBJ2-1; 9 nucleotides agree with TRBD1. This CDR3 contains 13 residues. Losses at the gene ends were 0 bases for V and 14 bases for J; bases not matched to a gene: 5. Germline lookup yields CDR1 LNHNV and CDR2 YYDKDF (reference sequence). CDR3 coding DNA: TGTGCCACCAGCAGAGAGCGGGACAGGGAAGAGTTCTTC. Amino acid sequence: CATSRERDREEFF.

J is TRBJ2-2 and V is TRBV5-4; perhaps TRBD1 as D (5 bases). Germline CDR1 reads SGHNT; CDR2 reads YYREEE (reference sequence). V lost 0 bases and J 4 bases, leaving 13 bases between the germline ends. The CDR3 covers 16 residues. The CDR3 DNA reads TGTGCCAGCAGCTTGGCCCGGGCTAGGGGCACCGGGGAGCTGTTTTTT. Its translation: CASSLARARGTGELFF.

The CDR3 DNA reads as TGTGCCAGCAGCTTAGGGACTCTCAACACCGGGGAGCTGTTTTTT. Amino acid sequence: CASSLGTLNTGELFF. The rearrangement uses TRBV5-4 and TRBJ2-2; possibly TRBD2 for D (6 bases). Trimming took 2 bases from V and 2 from J, leaving 10 bases between them. This CDR3 is built from 15 residues. Per germline, CDR1 SGHNT and CDR2 YYREEE (reference sequence).

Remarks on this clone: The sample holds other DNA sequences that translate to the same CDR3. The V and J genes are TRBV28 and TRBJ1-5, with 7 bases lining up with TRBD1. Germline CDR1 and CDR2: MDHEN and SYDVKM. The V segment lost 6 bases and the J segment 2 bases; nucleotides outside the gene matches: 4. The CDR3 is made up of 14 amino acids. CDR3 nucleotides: TGTGCCAGCAGGCGGACAGGAGGCAATCAGCCCCAGCATTTT. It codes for CASRRTGGNQPQHF.

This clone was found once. In DNA form, the CDR3 reads TGCGCCAGCAGCCAAGAAGCCACAGGGGGCGGCTACAATGAGCAGTTCTTC. Amino acids: CASSQEATGGGYNEQFF. The chain employs TRBV4-3 and TRBJ2-1; 9 nucleotides align to TRBD1. This CDR3 is built from 17 residues. V shed 0 bases, J shed 3 bases, and the junction held 6 bases outside the gene matches. CDR1 LGHNA and CDR2 YSLEER come from the germline V gene.

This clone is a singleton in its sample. The CDR3 region is CSARGGETQYF. The CDR3 DNA reads TGCAGTGCTAGAGGAGGGGAGACCCAGTACTTC. This rearrangement joins TRBV20-1 to TRBJ2-5; tentative D call: TRBD2 (5 bases). The CDR3 is 11 residues long. V shed 1 base and J shed 5 bases, with 5 bases lying between them. Germline V lookup: CDR1 DFQATT, CDR2 SNEGSKA (reference sequence).

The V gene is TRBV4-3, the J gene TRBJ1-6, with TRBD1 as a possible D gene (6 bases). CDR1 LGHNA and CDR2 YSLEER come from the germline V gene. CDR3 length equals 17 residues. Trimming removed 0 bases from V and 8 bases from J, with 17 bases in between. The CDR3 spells CASSQDQDTGYYSPLHF. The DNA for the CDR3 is TGCGCCAGCAGCCAAGATCAGGATACAGGGTATTATTCACCCCTCCACTTT.

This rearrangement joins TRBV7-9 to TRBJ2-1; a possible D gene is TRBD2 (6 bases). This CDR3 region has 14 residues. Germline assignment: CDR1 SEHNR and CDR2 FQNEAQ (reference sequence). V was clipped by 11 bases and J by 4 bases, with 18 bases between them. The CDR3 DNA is TGTGCCTGCCTGTGGGACGCGGGGTACAATGAGCAGTTCTTC. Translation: CACLWDAGYNEQFF.

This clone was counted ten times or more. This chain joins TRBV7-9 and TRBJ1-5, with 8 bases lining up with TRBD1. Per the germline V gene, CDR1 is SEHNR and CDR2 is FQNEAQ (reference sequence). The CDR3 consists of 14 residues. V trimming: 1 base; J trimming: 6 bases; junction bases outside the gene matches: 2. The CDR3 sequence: CASSLGTGTQPQHF. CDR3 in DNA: TGTGCCAGCAGCTTAGGGACAGGGACTCAGCCCCAGCATTTT.

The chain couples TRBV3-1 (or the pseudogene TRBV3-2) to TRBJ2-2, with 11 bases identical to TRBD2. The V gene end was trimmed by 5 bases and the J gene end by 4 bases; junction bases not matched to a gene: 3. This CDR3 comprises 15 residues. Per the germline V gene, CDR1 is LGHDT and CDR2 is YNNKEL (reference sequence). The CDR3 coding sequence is TGTGCCAGCAGCGACGGGACTAGCGGCACCGGGGAGCTGTTTTTT. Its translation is CASSDGTSGTGELFF.

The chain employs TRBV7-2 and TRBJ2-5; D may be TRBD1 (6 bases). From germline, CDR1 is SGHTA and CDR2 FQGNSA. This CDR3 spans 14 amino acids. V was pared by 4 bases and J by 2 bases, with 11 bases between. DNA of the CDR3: TGTGCCAGCAGCTCCCGACAGGAACAAGAGACCCAGTACTTC. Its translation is CASSSRQEQETQYF.

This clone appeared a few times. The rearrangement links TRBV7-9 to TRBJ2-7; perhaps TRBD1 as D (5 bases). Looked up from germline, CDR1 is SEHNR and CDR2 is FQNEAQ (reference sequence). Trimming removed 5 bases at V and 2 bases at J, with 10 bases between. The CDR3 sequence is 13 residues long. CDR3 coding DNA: TGTGCCAGCAGCATCGACAGTGCCTACGAGCAGTACGTC. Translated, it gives CASSIDSAYEQYV.

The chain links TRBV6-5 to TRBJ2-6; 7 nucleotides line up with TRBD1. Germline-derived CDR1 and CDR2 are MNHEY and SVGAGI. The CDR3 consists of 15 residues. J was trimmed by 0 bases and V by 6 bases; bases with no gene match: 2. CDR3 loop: CASRTGFSGANVLTF. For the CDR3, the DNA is TGTGCCAGCAGGACAGGGTTCTCTGGGGCCAACGTCCTGACTTTC.

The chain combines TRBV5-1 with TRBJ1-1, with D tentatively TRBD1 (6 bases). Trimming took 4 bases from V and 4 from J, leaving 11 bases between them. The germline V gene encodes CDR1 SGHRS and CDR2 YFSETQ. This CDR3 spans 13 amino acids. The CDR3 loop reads CASSPVQGTEAFF. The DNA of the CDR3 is TGCGCCAGCAGCCCAGTACAGGGCACTGAAGCTTTCTTT. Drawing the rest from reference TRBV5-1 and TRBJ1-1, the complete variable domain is KAGVTQTPRYLIKTRGQQVTLSCSPISGHRSVSWYQQTPGQGLQFLFEYFSETQRNKGNFPGRFSGRQFSNSRSEMNVSTLELGDSALYLCASSPVQGTEAFFGQGTRLTVV.

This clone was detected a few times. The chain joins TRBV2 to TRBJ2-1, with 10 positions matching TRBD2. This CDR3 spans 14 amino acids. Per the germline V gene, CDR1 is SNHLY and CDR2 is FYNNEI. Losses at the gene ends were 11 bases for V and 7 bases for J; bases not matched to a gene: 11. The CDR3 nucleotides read TGTGCCGGATCAGCGGGAGGGCCTTGGAATGAGCAGTTCTTC. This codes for CAGSAGGPWNEQFF.

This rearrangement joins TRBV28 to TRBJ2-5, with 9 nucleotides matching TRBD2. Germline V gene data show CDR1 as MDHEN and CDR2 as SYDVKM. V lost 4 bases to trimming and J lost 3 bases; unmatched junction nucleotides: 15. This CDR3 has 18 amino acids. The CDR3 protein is CASSSPPHFAGGKETQYF. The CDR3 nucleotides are TGTGCCAGCAGTTCTCCCCCCCACTTTGCGGGAGGGAAAGAGACCCAGTACTTC.

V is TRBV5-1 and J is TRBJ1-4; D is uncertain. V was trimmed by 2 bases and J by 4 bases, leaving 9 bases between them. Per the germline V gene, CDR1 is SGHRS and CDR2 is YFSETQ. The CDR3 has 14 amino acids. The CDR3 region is CASSFSQINEKLFF. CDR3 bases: TGCGCCAGCAGCTTTAGCCAGATTAATGAAAAACTGTTTTTT.

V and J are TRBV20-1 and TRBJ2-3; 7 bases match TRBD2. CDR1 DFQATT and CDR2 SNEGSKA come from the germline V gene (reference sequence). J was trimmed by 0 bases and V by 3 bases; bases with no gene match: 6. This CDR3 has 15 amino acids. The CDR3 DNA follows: TGCAGTGCTAGTCTAGCGGCCCTTAGCACAGATACGCAGTATTTT. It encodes CSASLAALSTDTQYF.

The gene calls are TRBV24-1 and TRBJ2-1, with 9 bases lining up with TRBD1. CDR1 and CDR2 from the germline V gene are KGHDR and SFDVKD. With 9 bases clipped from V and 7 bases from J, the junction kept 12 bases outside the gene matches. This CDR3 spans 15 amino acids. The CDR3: CATGSRDRAHNEQFF. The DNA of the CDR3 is TGTGCCACCGGCTCCCGGGACAGGGCCCATAATGAGCAGTTCTTC.

CDR3 bases: TGTGCCAGCAGCCAAGATGAAGGAGGGAGAGAGACCCAGTACTTC. It codes for CASSQDEGGRETQYF. This chain joins TRBV14 and TRBJ2-5; weak D call: TRBD2 (6 bases). Trimming cost V 0 bases and J 4 bases, with 12 bases left between them. CDR1 and CDR2 from the germline V gene are SGHDN and FVKESK. The CDR3 covers 15 residues.

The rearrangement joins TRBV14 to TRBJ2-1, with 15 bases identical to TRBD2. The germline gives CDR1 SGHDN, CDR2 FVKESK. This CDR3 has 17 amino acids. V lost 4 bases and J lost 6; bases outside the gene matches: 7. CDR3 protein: CASSPTLGLAGGNEQFF. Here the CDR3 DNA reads TGTGCCAGCAGCCCGACACTGGGACTAGCGGGAGGCAATGAGCAGTTCTTC. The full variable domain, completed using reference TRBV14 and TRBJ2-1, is EAGVTQFPSHSVIEKGQTVTLRCDPISGHDNLYWYRRVMGKEIKFLLHFVKESKQDESGMPNNRFLAERTGGTYSTLKVQPAELEDSGVYFCASSPTLGLAGGNEQFFGPGTRLTVL.

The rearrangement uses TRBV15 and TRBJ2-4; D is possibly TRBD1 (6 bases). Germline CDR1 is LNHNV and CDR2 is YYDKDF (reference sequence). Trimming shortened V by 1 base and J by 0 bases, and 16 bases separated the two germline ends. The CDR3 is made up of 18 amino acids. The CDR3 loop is CATSRATPGHSAKNIQYF. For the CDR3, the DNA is TGTGCCACCAGCAGAGCTACCCCGGGACATTCAGCCAAAAACATTCAGTACTTC. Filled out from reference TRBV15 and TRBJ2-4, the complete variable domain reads DAMVIQNPRYQVTQFGKPVTLSCSQTLNHNVMYWYQQKSSQAPKLLFHYYDKDFNNEADTPDNFQSRRPNTSFCFLDIRSPGLGDTAMYLCATSRATPGHSAKNIQYFGAGTRLSVL.

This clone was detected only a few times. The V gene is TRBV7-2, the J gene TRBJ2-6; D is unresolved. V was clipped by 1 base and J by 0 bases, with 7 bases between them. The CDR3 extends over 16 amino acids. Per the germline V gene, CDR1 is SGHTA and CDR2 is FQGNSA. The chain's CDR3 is CASSLDGSSGANVLTF. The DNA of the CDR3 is TGTGCCAGCAGCTTAGATGGTAGCTCTGGGGCCAACGTCCTGACTTTC.

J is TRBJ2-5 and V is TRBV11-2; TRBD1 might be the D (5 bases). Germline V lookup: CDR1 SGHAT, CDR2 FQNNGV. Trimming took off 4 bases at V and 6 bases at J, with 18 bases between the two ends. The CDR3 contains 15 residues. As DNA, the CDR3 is TGTGCCAGCAGCTCAGAGTATAGGGCAGGGAAGACCCAGTACTTC. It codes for CASSSEYRAGKTQYF.

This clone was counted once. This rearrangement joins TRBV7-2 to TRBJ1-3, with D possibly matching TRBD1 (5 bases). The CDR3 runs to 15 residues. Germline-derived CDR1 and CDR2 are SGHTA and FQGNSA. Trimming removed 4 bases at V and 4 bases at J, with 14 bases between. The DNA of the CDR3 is TGTGCCAGCAGCTCTTCGGCGGGGGGGGGAAACACCATATATTTT. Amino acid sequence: CASSSSAGGGNTIYF. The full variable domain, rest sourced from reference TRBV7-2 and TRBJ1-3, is GAGVSQSPSNKVTEKGKDVELRCDPISGHTALYWYRQSLGQGLEFLIYFQGNSAPDKSGLPSDRFSAERTGGSVSTLTIQRTQQEDSAVYLCASSSSAGGGNTIYFGEGSWLTVV.

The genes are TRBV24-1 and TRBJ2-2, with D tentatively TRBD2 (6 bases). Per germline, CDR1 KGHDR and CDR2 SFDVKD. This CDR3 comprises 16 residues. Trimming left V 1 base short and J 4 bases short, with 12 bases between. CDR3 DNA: TGTGCCACCAGTGATTTCGGCCAGGGAGGCACCGGGGAGCTGTTTTTT. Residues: CATSDFGQGGTGELFF.

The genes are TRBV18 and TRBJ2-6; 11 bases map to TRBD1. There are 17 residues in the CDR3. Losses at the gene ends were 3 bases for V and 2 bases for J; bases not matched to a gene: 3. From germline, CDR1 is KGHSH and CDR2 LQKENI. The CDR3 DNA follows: TGTGCCAGCTCACCGGAGGGACAGGGGGCTGGGGCCAACGTCCTGACTTTC. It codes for CASSPEGQGAGANVLTF. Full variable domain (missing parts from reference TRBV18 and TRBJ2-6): NAGVMQNPRHLVRRRGQEARLRCSPMKGHSHVYWYRQLPEEGLKFMVYLQKENIIDESGMPKERFSAEFPKEGPSILRIQQVVRGDSAAYFCASSPEGQGAGANVLTFGAGSRLTVL.